Sequencing of this T cell receptor beta chain was carried out in a study of CD8 T cells in ankylosing spondylitis (dated by TCRdb to about 2017). A note on the overall study: The study set out to find disease-linked TCR variants by profiling T cell receptor beta repertoires in ankylosing spondylitis patients and healthy donors. In total, the full study cohort was made up of some 110 healthy donors and 25 to 30 ankylosing spondylitis patients. Samples of peripheral blood were taken, and for ankylosing spondylitis patients, synovial fluid was collected as well. Beyond this particular receptor, the publication reports: A TCR beta motif of about 8 highly homologous amino acid variants appeared characteristic of blood from ankylosing spondylitis patients. In peripheral blood, the disease-linked clones were found at relatively low frequencies and had a CD8+ phenotype. According to the report, matched synovial fluid samples from ankylosing spondylitis patients were significantly enriched for the disease-linked clones. Some of the motif variants had been reported before in the synovial fluid and blood of reactive arthritis patients, a finding that suggests common disease-initiation mechanisms.

Including cysteine and phenylalanine, the CDR3 has 12 amino acids. The sequence is cut down to CDR3 DNA, 36 bases in frame from base 1. Sequences SQVTM (CDR1) and ANQGSEA (CDR2) are obtained from the germline V gene. Deletion took 3 bases off V and 4 bases off J, with a span of 9 bases between the germline ends. This clonotype was observed at least ten times. Its antigen is unknown. No qualities accompany the bases; no much larger clone lies one base away. The sequencing machine was an Illumina HiSeq 2500. Quantitative 5'-RACE with molecular barcodes was used to prepare TCR beta libraries. On the authors' methods: To identify disease-linked TCR variants, a new computational method was used, one built on a probabilistic model of VDJ rearrangement. TCRdb ran its own pipeline on the public reads, namely fastp trimming at Q25 and MiXCR clone calling, and kept in-frame beta chains. Each entry is one CDR3 protein sequence, shown with its most common DNA and genes. TCRdb's processing, not the authors', yielded these V and J calls. For this sample the table gives 250,000 or so distinct CDR3 sequences, of which more than 20% were detected only once. The ten largest make up over 0.55% of the sample.

The sequence joins TRBV29-1 to TRBJ1-1; the D gene remains uncertain. The clonotype originates from a male donor with ankylosing spondylitis or in good health (not recorded which). Sequencing was performed on blood, either unsorted or a sorted T cell fraction (not recorded which). The CDR3 corresponds to CSVEGRGTEAFF. At the DNA level, the sequence is TGCAGCGTTGAGGGGAGAGGCACTGAAGCTTTCTTT. Reference TRBV29-1 and TRBJ1-1 proteins supply the regions before and after the CDR3; the full variable domain is: SAVISQKPSRDICQRGTSLTIQCQVDSQVTMMFWYRQQPGQSLTLIATANQGSEATYESGFVIDKFPISRPNLTFSTLTVSNMSPEDSSIYLCSVEGRGTEAFFGQGTRLTVV.